This T cell receptor (beta chain) was sequenced for a study of glioma-infiltrating T cells after dendritic cell vaccination. Background on the study: Samples are from glioblastoma patients in Phase I and II dendritic cell vaccine trials. Three intradermal dendritic cell vaccine injections were given every two weeks.

Input was approximately 2.2 ug genomic DNA, or all available if less. The repertoire was sequenced with immunoSEQ multiplex PCR; TCRdb's copy has only in-frame clones and lacks some. The sample lists fewer than 90,000 clones; roughly 87% were seen once. Study-wide points: No direct clonality-survival link was found; a diverse polyclonal response may matter.

Indicated time point: after dendritic cell vaccination, including at tumor progression/relapse. The germline gives CDR1 LNHNV, CDR2 YYDKDF (reference sequence). The CDR3 length is 18 residues. The trim removed 5 bases at V and 1 base at J, leaving 7 bases unmatched. In this sample, this clone turned up a few times. Antigen: not known. The sequence came from a human donor with glioblastoma. The V call is TRBV15, the J call TRBJ2-2, with 13 bases aligning to TRBD2. The input for sequencing was blood, taken after dendritic cell vaccination. CDR3 in DNA: TGTGCCACCAGCTTCCGACTAGCGGGGGGCCTGAACACCGGGGAGCTGTTTTTT. It is translated as CATSFRLAGGLNTGELFF.